Following are 15 T cell receptor beta chains from one sample sequenced in a study of blood T cells in healthy people across ages. For the second PCR, which ran for about 7 to 11 cycles, a sample-barcoded 5' primer and a J-beta primer mix were used. TCRdb reanalysed the 5' RACE reads using MiXCR and keeps one entry per CDR3 protein. This repertoire shows 1.5 million to 1.8 million distinct CDR3 sequences, about 45% found once; its top ten account for around 4%. Sequenced: blood. The receptors stem from a woman aged 18-29 years in good health.

This clonotype was detected many times. The rearrangement joins TRBV9 to TRBJ2-7; 8 nucleotides align to TRBD1. The length of the CDR3 is 12 residues. The V gene's germline CDR1 is SGDLS and CDR2 YYNGEE. Germline trimming cut 7 bases from V and 1 base from J; bases unmatched to any gene: 1. The CDR3 spells CASGTGSYEQYF. CDR3 DNA sequence: TGTGCCAGCGGGACAGGTTCCTACGAGCAGTACTTC.

This rearrangement joins TRBV4-3 to TRBJ2-1, with TRBD2 identical over 14 bases. The end of the DNA is better explained by TRBJ2-7, so the J call may be wrong. Per germline, CDR1 LGHNA and CDR2 YSLEER. This CDR3 has 18 amino acids. CDR3 residues: CASSLGTSGSRGYNEQYF. CDR3 DNA sequence: TGCGCCAGCAGCCTAGGGACTAGCGGGAGTCGGGGCTACAATGAGCAGTACTTC.

This chain links TRBV6-2 or TRBV6-3 with TRBJ2-1; a possible D gene is TRBD2 (6 bases). The germline CDR1 and CDR2 sequences are MNHEY and SVGEGT. This CDR3 spans 14 amino acids. V dropped 4 bases and J dropped 7 bases, with 14 bases sitting between them. The CDR3 sequence: CASSSYPGGNEQFF. The CDR3 DNA reads as TGTGCCAGCAGTTCCTATCCCGGGGGAAATGAGCAGTTCTTC.

The gene calls are TRBV20-1 and TRBJ2-7; TRBD1 or TRBD2 may be the D gene (5 bases each). Trimming shortened V by 0 bases and J by 2 bases, and 14 bases separated the two germline ends. This CDR3 comprises 15 residues. Germline CDR1 DFQATT, CDR2 SNEGSKA (reference sequence). DNA for the CDR3: TGCAGTGCTAGAGATCCGGGGACGATCACCTACGAGCAGTACTTC. Encoded protein: CSARDPGTITYEQYF.

This clonotype was seen a handful of times. The chain carries TRBV12-3 or TRBV12-4 and TRBJ2-5; 13 positions agree with TRBD2. V was clipped by 5 bases and J by 5 bases; unmatched bases: 5. The CDR3 covers 15 residues. The CDR3 DNA reads TGTGCCAGCAGTCCGGGACTAGCGGGGATTGAGACCCAGTACTTC. This codes for CASSPGLAGIETQYF.

The genes are TRBV9 and TRBJ2-5; D may be TRBD2 (6 bases). This CDR3 is built from 16 residues. Germline V gives CDR1 SGDLS, CDR2 YYNGEE. The germline V and J ends were trimmed by 0 bases and 2 bases, with 14 bases remaining between them. CDR3 loop: CASSVGVSEGQETQYF. Here the CDR3 DNA reads TGTGCCAGCAGCGTAGGGGTCTCGGAGGGACAAGAGACCCAGTACTTC.

This clonotype was counted between two and nine times. The CDR3 DNA is TGTGCCAGCTCGCCGGATTGGGCAGCCAGTGGTGAAAAACTGTTTTTT. Translating it yields CASSPDWAASGEKLFF. V usage is TRBV18 and J usage is TRBJ1-4; no clear D. V was shortened by 6 bases and J by 7 bases, with 21 bases between the two germline ends. Germline CDR1 is KGHSH and CDR2 is LQKENI. The CDR3 is made up of 16 amino acids.

V usage is TRBV10-2 and J usage is TRBJ2-5, with D possibly being TRBD1 (6 bases). CDR3 length equals 13 residues. V shed 4 bases and J shed 5 bases, with 11 bases lying between them. CDR1 is WSHSY, CDR2 SAAADI, per germline. CDR3 residues: CASSAGTYETQYF. The DNA of the CDR3 is TGCGCCAGCAGTGCCGGGACATATGAGACCCAGTACTTC.

This chain connects TRBV14 to TRBJ2-7, with D unclear. Germline V gene data show CDR1 as SGHDN and CDR2 as FVKESK. The V end was cut by 1 base, the J end by 5 bases, with 9 bases between. This CDR3 contains 13 residues. DNA for the CDR3: TGTGCCAGCAGCCAAGTGGGTTGGAACGAGCAGTACTTC. As protein: CASSQVGWNEQYF. The entire variable domain, with the rest obtained from reference TRBV14 and TRBJ2-7, is as follows: EAGVTQFPSHSVIEKGQTVTLRCDPISGHDNLYWYRRVMGKEIKFLLHFVKESKQDESGMPNNRFLAERTGGTYSTLKVQPAELEDSGVYFCASSQVGWNEQYFGPGTRLTVT.

This clonotype was counted between two and nine times. The V gene is TRBV3-1, the J gene TRBJ1-4, with D hard to call. Looked up from germline, CDR1 is LGHDT and CDR2 is YNNKEL (reference sequence). V lost 5 bases, J lost 7 bases, and 14 bases lay in between. The CDR3 is 14 amino acids. The CDR3 DNA reads TGTGCCAGCAGCTCCCAGGATCGGGGTGAAAAACTGTTTTTT. Amino acid sequence: CASSSQDRGEKLFF.

The chain links TRBV5-1 to TRBJ2-7, with a tentative D call TRBD1 (5 bases). Germline lookup yields CDR1 SGHRS and CDR2 YFSETQ. V was trimmed by 2 bases and J by 2 bases, leaving 11 bases between them. CDR3 length: 14 amino acids. Here the CDR3 reads CASSFGHNAYEQYF. The CDR3 nucleotides are TGCGCCAGCAGCTTTGGACACAACGCCTACGAGCAGTACTTC.

Only a few counts were recorded for this clonotype. This chain uses TRBV20-1 with TRBJ2-1; 13 bases agree with TRBD2. CDR1 and CDR2 (germline): DFQATT, SNEGSKA (reference sequence). Losses at the gene ends were 7 bases for V and 5 bases for J; bases not matched to a gene: 5. CDR3 length: 14 amino acids. CDR3: CSGSGLAGDNEQFF. The CDR3, as DNA: TGCAGTGGGAGCGGACTAGCGGGAGACAATGAGCAGTTCTTC.

This clonotype occurred a few times. The V gene is TRBV28, the J gene TRBJ2-7; possible D gene TRBD2, 6 bases. Germline V lookup: CDR1 MDHEN, CDR2 SYDVKM. V lost 2 bases and J lost 0, with 8 bases in between. The CDR3 covers 14 residues. CDR3: CASSLERVSYEQYF. Here the CDR3 DNA reads TGTGCCAGCAGTTTAGAGCGGGTCTCCTACGAGCAGTACTTC.

The chain couples TRBV20-1 to TRBJ2-1; D may match TRBD1 or TRBD2 (6 bases each). Germline lookup yields CDR1 DFQATT and CDR2 SNEGSKA (reference sequence). CDR3 length: 18 amino acids. V was shortened by 0 bases and J by 2 bases, with 20 bases between the two germline ends. CDR3 protein: CSARDPGPNGGTYNEQFF. CDR3 nucleotides: TGCAGTGCTAGAGACCCGGGCCCCAACGGGGGCACCTACAATGAGCAGTTCTTC.

In DNA, the CDR3 is TGTGCCAGCAGCTTTCGGGCCCAGCCAGAGACCCAGTACTTC. Translating gives CASSFRAQPETQYF. The chain carries TRBV7-2 and TRBJ2-5; D uncertain. This CDR3 region has 14 residues. CDR1 and CDR2 (germline): SGHTA, FQGNSA. V was cut by 3 bases and J by 4 bases, with 12 bases left in between.